The 20 T cell receptor beta chains given below trace back to one sample, sequenced in a study of blood T cells in healthy people across ages. Combining a sample-barcoded 5' primer with a J-beta primer mix, a second PCR ran for roughly 7 to 12 cycles. In TCRdb, the 5' RACE reads were re-called with MiXCR into one record per CDR3 protein. The table shows some 1,000,000 distinct CDR3 sequences, with 20% to 25% occurring only once. The sample was also linked to a second study, of T cells of mothers and their children.

The sequenced material came from blood. The receptors derive from a girl under 10 years old in good health.

This clonotype was observed a handful of times. The chain employs TRBV4-1 and TRBJ2-6; weak D call: TRBD1 (6 bases). This CDR3 has 15 amino acids. Germline CDR1 MGHRA, CDR2 YSYEKL. V lost 4 bases, J lost 2 bases, and 9 bases lay in between. The CDR3: CASSRGGTGANVLTF. The CDR3 nucleotides read TGCGCCAGCAGCCGAGGGGGTACTGGGGCCAACGTCCTGACTTTC.

This chain joins TRBV6-2 or TRBV6-3 and TRBJ1-2; D is perhaps TRBD1 (5 bases). Trimming took off 6 bases at V and 7 bases at J, with 15 bases between the two ends. The CDR3 runs 13 residues. Germline CDR1 and CDR2: MNHEY and SVGEGT. This CDR3 is CASRADSILGYTF. As DNA, the CDR3 is TGTGCCAGCAGAGCTGACAGCATCCTTGGCTACACCTTC.

The chain has TRBV6-6 and TRBJ2-5, with TRBD1 matching 7 bases. From germline, CDR1 is MNHNY and CDR2 SVGAGI (reference sequence). V gave up 7 bases and J gave up 1 base; unmatched junction bases: 6. The CDR3 is 14 amino acids. The CDR3 protein is CASTQDRFQETQYF. CDR3 bases: TGTGCCAGCACCCAGGACAGGTTCCAAGAGACCCAGTACTTC.

The V call is TRBV18, the J call TRBJ2-5, with 8 bases lining up with TRBD1. Gene TRBJ2-7 matches the end of the DNA better, so the J call may be wrong. There are 15 residues in the CDR3. Germline values: CDR1 KGHSH, CDR2 LQKENI. The CDR3 DNA is TGTGCCAGCTCACCCCAGGGGGCGGATGGGTTCGAGCAGTACTTC. Its protein is CASSPQGADGFEQYF.

The gene calls are TRBV3-1 and TRBJ2-2; no definite D call. The CDR3 consists of 15 residues. Germline values: CDR1 LGHDT, CDR2 YNNKEL (reference sequence). The V gene lost 3 bases and the J gene lost 3 bases, with 11 bases spanning the gap. The CDR3 region is CASSHGPRDTGELFF. Here the CDR3 DNA reads TGTGCCAGCAGCCACGGACCTCGGGACACCGGGGAGCTGTTTTTT.

The V call is TRBV20-1, the J call TRBJ2-7; the match to TRBD1 covers 8 bases. Germline values: CDR1 DFQATT, CDR2 SNEGSKA (reference sequence). This CDR3 has 15 amino acids. The ends lost 2 bases at V and 0 bases at J; junction bases unmatched: 6. The CDR3 DNA is TGCAGTGCTAGATGGGGTCAGGGGGCCTCCTACGAGCAGTACTTC. Translating gives CSARWGQGASYEQYF.

This clonotype was picked up a small number of times. The chain combines TRBV28 with TRBJ2-5; 7 bases agree with TRBD1. The better agreement between TRBJ2-7 and the DNA end casts doubt on the J call. The germline V gene encodes CDR1 MDHEN and CDR2 SYDVKM. This CDR3 is built from 16 residues. In nucleotides, the CDR3 is TGTGCCAGCGATGTCCATAAGGAACAGGGGCTCTACGAGCAGTACTTC. Translation: CASDVHKEQGLYEQYF.

This clonotype was seen only a few times. The CDR3, as DNA: TGTGCCAGCAGCGCCGCGGGCAGGGGGCTGAACACCGGGGAGCTGTTTTTT. It specifies CASSAAGRGLNTGELFF. The chain uses TRBV9 and TRBJ2-2; 8 nucleotides align to TRBD1. Germline-derived CDR1 and CDR2 are SGDLS and YYNGEE. Trimming cost V 3 bases and J 1 base; bases outside gene matches: 8. This CDR3 is built from 17 residues.

This chain connects TRBV12-5 to TRBJ1-1, with D unresolved. This CDR3 region has 14 residues. V lost 2 bases and J 1 base, leaving 8 bases between the germline ends. From germline, CDR1 is LGHNT and CDR2 FRNRAP. The CDR3: CASGLYFRNTEAFF. In nucleotides, the CDR3 is TGTGCTAGTGGTTTGTATTTCCGGAACACTGAAGCTTTCTTT. Combining the CDR3 with reference TRBV12-5 and TRBJ1-1 gives the whole variable domain DARVTQTPRHKVTEMGQEVTMRCQPILGHNTVFWYRQTMMQGLELLAYFRNRAPLDDSGMPKDRFSAEMPDATLATLKIQPSEPRDSAVYFCASGLYFRNTEAFFGQGTRLTVV.

The chain joins TRBV2 to TRBJ2-7; D gene unclear. This CDR3 is 18 amino acids long. The V and J ends lost 3 bases and 3 bases respectively, with 24 bases between them. The germline CDR1 and CDR2 sequences are SNHLY and FYNNEI. The CDR3 region is CASSDPRLDSLSNYEQYF. The DNA for the CDR3 is TGTGCCAGCAGTGATCCGCGACTGGATTCCCTATCCAACTACGAGCAGTACTTC.

The CDR3 coding sequence is TGTGCCAGCAGCTACTTAGACCCGCCGAGTGAGCAGTTCTTC. It is translated as CASSYLDPPSEQFF. The chain is built from TRBV7-3 and TRBJ2-5; no clear D. The last part of the DNA fits TRBJ2-1 better; the J call may be wrong. Germline V gene sequence: CDR1 SGHTA, CDR2 FQGTGA. CDR3 length: 14 amino acids.

The sample holds a few counts of this clonotype. The chain joins TRBV29-1 to TRBJ2-5; 7 bases map to TRBD2. Germline V gene data show CDR1 as SQVTM and CDR2 as ANQGSEA. The CDR3 contains 14 residues. Trimming took 2 bases from V and 4 from J; bases not matched to a gene: 7. CDR3 sequence reads: CSVEPGGMIETQYF. DNA for the CDR3: TGCAGCGTTGAACCCGGGGGGATGATAGAGACCCAGTACTTC.

This clonotype was counted a few times. The V gene is TRBV9, the J gene TRBJ2-5; the D gene is possibly TRBD2 (7 bases). The ends were cut back, 2 bases at V and 4 bases at J, with 12 bases in the middle. Germline assignment: CDR1 SGDLS and CDR2 YYNGEE. The CDR3 loop spans 14 amino acids. The CDR3: CASSVSGEGETQYF. DNA of the CDR3: TGTGCCAGCAGCGTCTCAGGGGAGGGAGAGACCCAGTACTTC. Complete variable domain (other parts from reference TRBV9 and TRBJ2-5): DSGVTQTPKHLITATGQRVTLRCSPRSGDLSVYWYQQSLDQGLQFLIQYYNGEERAKGNILERFSAQQFPDLHSELNLSSLELGDSALYFCASSVSGEGETQYFGPGTRLLVL.

The V call is TRBV7-9, the J call TRBJ1-6; TRBD1 matches at 7 bases. The germline V gene has CDR1 SEHNR and CDR2 FQNEAQ (reference sequence). The CDR3 totals 15 residues. V was pared by 1 base and J by 7 bases, with 4 bases of the junction left unmatched. The CDR3 region has the DNA TGTGCCAGCAGCTTAGTCGGACAGGAAAATTCACCCCTCCACTTT. Protein: CASSLVGQENSPLHF.

This clonotype has more than one count but fewer than ten. V usage is TRBV13 and J usage is TRBJ2-1; D remains ambiguous. Trimming took 3 bases from V and 6 from J, leaving 9 bases between them. The CDR3 is 13 amino acids. Germline CDR1 and CDR2: PRHDT and FYEKMQ (reference sequence). CDR3 region: CASSLAEINEQFF. CDR3 in DNA: TGTGCCAGCAGCTTGGCGGAGATCAATGAGCAGTTCTTC.

The rearrangement joins TRBV4-2 to TRBJ2-6; no reliable D call. This CDR3 spans 18 amino acids. Germline V gene lookup returns CDR1 LGHNA and CDR2 YNFKEQ. Trimming stripped 1 base from V and 0 bases from J, with 13 bases between. The CDR3 DNA follows: TGTGCCAGCAGCCAAGTCGGGCAACTAAGCTCTGGGGCCAACGTCCTGACTTTC. It codes for CASSQVGQLSSGANVLTF.

The table lists this clonotype with a few counts. The rearrangement links TRBV7-8 to TRBJ2-1; D uncertain. V dropped 2 bases and J dropped 6 bases, with 8 bases sitting between them. This CDR3 has 13 residues. Germline CDR1 reads SGHVS; CDR2 reads FQNEAQ. The CDR3 DNA reads as TGTGCCAGCAGCTTAAGGGAAACCAATGAGCAGTTCTTC. Its protein product is CASSLRETNEQFF.

The CDR3 coding sequence is TGTGCCAGCAGTGCCTTAGGGCCGGGGCAGTACTTC. This sequence encodes CASSALGPGQYF. V gene TRBV2 combines with J gene TRBJ2-7; no firm D call. The length of the CDR3 is 12 residues. V was pared by 4 bases and J by 9 bases, with 13 bases between. Germline V CDR1 and CDR2: SNHLY, FYNNEI.

There are a few counts of this clonotype. The chain uses TRBV10-3 and TRBJ1-2; 7 nucleotides line up with TRBD1. J was trimmed by 6 bases and V by 4 bases; bases with no gene match: 11. The CDR3 consists of 15 residues. Germline CDR1 reads ENHRY; CDR2 reads SYGVKD. The CDR3, as DNA: TGTGCCATCAGTGGGAGGGGGACAGCCGAAGATGGCTACACCTTC. Translation: CAISGRGTAEDGYTF.

This clonotype was seen only a few times. The chain links TRBV3-1 to TRBJ1-2; maybe TRBD1 (5 bases). This CDR3 comprises 13 residues. V was cut by 7 bases and J by 2 bases, with 11 bases left in between. Germline-derived CDR1 and CDR2 are LGHDT and YNNKEL (reference sequence). The CDR3 region is CASNGGGNYGYTF. CDR3 DNA: TGTGCCAGCAACGGGGGTGGGAACTATGGCTACACCTTC.